This T cell receptor beta chain is from a study of blood T cell repertoires in COVID-19. Study-level background: Material from acute and convalescent COVID-19 was sourced from the United States, Italy and Spain. Sources were T cells, B-cell-depleted T cells, or PBMCs; the material itself was cDNA or gDNA.

Germline V gene data show CDR1 as SGHRS and CDR2 as YFSETQ. V trimming: 0 bases; J trimming: 4 bases; junction bases outside the gene matches: 7. CDR3 length: 16 residues. In the authors' methods: The assay estimated nucleated cells by amplifying reference gene primers. Sequenced by immunoSEQ multiplex PCR; TCRdb stores in-frame clones only, minus some. V and J calls plus clone size are reproduced from that table; the DNA served to infer D and trimming. In the table there are some 53,000 clones, nearly 90% of which are singletons. The sequence was collected from a man aged 60 to 75 with active COVID-19. The J gene is TRBJ2-1, the V gene TRBV5-1, with TRBD2 matching over 7 bases. Sequenced material: peripheral blood. This chain's CDR3 is CASSLAPGGRYNEQFF. The CDR3 coding sequence is TGCGCCAGCAGCTTGGCACCGGGAGGACGATACAATGAGCAGTTCTTC.